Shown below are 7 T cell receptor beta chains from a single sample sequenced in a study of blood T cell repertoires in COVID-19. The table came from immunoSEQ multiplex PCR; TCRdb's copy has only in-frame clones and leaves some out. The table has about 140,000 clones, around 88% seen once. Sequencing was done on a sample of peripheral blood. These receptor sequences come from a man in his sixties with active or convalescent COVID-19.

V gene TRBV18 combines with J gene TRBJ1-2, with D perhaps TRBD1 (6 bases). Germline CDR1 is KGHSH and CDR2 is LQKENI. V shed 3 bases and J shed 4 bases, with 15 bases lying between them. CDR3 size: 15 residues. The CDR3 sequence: CASSPDRTASYGYTF. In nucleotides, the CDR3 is TGTGCCAGCTCACCGGACCGGACAGCCAGCTATGGCTACACCTTC.

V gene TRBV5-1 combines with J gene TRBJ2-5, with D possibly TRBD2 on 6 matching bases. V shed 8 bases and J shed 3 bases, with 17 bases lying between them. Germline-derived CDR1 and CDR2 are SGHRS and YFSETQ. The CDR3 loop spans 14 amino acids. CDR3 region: CASARGSGKETQYF. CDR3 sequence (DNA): TGCGCCAGTGCCCGGGGGAGCGGTAAAGAGACCCAGTACTTC.

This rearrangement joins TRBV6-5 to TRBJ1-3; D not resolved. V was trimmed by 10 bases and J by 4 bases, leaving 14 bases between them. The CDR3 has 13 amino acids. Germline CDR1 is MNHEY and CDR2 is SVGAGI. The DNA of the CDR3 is TGTGCCACTCGTGAGGCCTGGGGAAACACCATATATTTT. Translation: CATREAWGNTIYF.

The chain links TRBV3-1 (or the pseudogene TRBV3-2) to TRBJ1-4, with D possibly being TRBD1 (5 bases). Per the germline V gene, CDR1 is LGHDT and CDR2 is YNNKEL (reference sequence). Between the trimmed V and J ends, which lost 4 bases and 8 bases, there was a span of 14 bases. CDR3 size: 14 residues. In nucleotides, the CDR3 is TGTGCCAGCAGCCGTCCGGGACTCAGAGAAAAACTGTTTTTT. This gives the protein CASSRPGLREKLFF.

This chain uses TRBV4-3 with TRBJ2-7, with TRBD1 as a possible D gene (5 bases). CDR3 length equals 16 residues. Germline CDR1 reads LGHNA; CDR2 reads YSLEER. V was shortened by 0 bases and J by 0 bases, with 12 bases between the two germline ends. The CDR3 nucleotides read TGCGCCAGCAGCCAAGAGCTACAGGTCCTCTCCTACGAGCAGTACTTC. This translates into CASSQELQVLSYEQYF.

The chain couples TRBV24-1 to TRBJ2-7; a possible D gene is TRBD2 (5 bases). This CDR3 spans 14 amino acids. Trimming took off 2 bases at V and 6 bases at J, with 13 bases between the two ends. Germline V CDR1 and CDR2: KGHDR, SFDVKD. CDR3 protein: CATSDYRDESEQYF. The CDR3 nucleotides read TGTGCCACCAGTGATTACCGGGATGAATCCGAGCAGTACTTC.

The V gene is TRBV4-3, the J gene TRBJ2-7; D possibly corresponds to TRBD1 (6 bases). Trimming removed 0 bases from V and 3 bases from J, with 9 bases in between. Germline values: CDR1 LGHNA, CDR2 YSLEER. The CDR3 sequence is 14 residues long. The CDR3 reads CASSQDKGGYEQYF. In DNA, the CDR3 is TGCGCCAGCAGCCAAGATAAAGGGGGCTACGAGCAGTACTTC.